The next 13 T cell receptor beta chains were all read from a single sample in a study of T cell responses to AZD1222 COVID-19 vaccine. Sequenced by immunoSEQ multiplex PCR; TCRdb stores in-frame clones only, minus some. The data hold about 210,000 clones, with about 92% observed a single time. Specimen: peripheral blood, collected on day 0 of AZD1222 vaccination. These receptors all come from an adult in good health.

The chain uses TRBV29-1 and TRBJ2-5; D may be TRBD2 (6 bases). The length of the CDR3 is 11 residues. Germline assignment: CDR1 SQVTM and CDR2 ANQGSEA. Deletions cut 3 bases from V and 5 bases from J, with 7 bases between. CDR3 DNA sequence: TGCAGCGTTGATGGAGGGGAGACCCAGTACTTC. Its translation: CSVDGGETQYF.

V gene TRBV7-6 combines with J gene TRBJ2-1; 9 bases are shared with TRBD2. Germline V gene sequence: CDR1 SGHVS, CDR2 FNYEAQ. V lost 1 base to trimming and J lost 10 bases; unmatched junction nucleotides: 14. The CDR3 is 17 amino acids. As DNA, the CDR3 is TGTGCCAGCAGCTTAGATTTTGCAGCGGGGGGTTTACTGGAGCAGTTCTTC. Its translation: CASSLDFAAGGLLEQFF.

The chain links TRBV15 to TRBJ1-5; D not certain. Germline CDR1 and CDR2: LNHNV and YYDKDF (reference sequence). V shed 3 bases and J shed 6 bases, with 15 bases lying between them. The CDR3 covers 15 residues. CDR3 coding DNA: TGTGCCACCAGCAGGGGTTCGCAATCGGGTCAGCCCCAGCATTTT. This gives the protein CATSRGSQSGQPQHF.

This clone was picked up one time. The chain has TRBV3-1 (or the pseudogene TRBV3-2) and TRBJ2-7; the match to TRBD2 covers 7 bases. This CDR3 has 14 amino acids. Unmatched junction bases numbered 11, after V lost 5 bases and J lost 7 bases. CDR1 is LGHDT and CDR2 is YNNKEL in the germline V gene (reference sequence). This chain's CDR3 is CASSYSGAAGEQYF. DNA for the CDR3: TGTGCCAGCAGCTACAGCGGGGCGGCGGGGGAGCAGTACTTC.

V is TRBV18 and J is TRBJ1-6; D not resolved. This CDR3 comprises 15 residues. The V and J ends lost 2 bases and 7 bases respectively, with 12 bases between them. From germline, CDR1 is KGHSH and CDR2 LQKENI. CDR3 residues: CASSPDEGSNSPLHF. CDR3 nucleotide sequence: TGTGCCAGCTCACCAGACGAAGGGAGCAATTCACCCCTCCACTTT.

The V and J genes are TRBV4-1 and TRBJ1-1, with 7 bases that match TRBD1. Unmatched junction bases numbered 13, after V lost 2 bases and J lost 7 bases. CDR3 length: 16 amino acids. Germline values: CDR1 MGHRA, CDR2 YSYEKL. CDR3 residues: CASSQNPDRVVGEAFF. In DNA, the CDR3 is TGCGCCAGCAGCCAAAACCCCGACAGGGTGGTAGGTGAAGCTTTCTTT.

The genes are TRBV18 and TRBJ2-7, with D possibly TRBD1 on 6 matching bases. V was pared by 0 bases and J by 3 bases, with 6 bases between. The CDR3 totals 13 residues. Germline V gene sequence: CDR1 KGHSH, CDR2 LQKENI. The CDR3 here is CASSPPTGYEQYF. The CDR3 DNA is TGTGCCAGCTCACCACCGACAGGCTACGAGCAGTACTTC.

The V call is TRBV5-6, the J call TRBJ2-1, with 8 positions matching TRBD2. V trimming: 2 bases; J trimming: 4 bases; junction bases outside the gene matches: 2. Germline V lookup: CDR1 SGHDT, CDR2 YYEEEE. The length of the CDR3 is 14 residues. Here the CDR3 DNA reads TGTGCCAGCAGCTTCGGGAGGGGTTACAATGAGCAGTTCTTC. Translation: CASSFGRGYNEQFF.

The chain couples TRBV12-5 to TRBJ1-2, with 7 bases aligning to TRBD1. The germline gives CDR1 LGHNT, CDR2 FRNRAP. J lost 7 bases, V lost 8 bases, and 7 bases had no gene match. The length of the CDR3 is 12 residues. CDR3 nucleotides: TGTGCTAGTAACCGGGACAGCGGTGGCTACACCTTC. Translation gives CASNRDSGGYTF.

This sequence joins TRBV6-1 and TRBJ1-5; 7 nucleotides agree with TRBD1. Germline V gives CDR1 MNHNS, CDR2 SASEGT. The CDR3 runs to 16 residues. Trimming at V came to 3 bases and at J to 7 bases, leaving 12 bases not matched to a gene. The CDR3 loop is CASSEAGTGVGQPQHF. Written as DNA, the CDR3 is TGTGCCAGCAGTGAGGCCGGAACAGGGGTTGGACAGCCCCAGCATTTT.

CDR3 nucleotides: TGTGCCAGCAGCGGGGGAGGCGAGCAGTACTTC. It yields the protein CASSGGGEQYF. The rearrangement links TRBV11-2 to TRBJ2-7; weak D call: TRBD2 (6 bases). The CDR3 has 11 residues. Per germline, CDR1 SGHAT and CDR2 FQNNGV. Deletions cut 5 bases from V and 6 bases from J, with 8 bases between.

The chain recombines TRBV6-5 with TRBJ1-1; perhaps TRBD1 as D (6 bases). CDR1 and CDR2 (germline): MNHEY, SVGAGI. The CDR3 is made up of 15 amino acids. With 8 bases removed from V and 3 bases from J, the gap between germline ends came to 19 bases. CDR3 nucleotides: TGTGCCAGCGATTGGGGTAATCGGGGGCACACTGAAGCTTTCTTT. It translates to CASDWGNRGHTEAFF.

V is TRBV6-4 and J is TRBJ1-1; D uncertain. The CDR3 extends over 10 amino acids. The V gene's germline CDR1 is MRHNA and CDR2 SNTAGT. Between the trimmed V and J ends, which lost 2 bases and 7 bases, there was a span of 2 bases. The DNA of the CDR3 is TGTGCCAGCAGTGACATTGAAGCTTTCTTT. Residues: CASSDIEAFF.